This T cell receptor (beta chain) emerged from a study of T cell responses to AZD1222 COVID-19 vaccine. Broader study findings: Reports say nearly half of spike-specific TCRs go after unmutated variant regions. At baseline, seropositivity was found in only a handful of AZD1222 recipients. Sampled repertoires all dated from after the peak T cell response. Two AZD1222 administrations were followed by greater Spike-specific TCR breadth and depth.

The CDR3 runs 13 residues. CDR1 SQVTM and CDR2 ANQGSEA come from the germline V gene. The V end lost 4 bases, the J end lost 6 bases, and 16 bases lay between the germline ends. Using immunoSEQ multiplex PCR, the repertoire was profiled, and TCRdb retains in-frame clones only, with some absent. The sample lists approximately 100,000 clones; around nine tenths were seen once. A note on this clone: Antigen: not known.

The sequencing used peripheral blood, collected on day 0 of AZD1222 vaccination. This TCR derives from an adult in good health. V and J are TRBV29-1 and TRBJ2-7, with a tentative D call TRBD2 (6 bases). Here the CDR3 DNA reads TGCAGCGTTGCATCGGGACTCGCAAGCGAGCAGTACTTC. Its translation: CSVASGLASEQYF.